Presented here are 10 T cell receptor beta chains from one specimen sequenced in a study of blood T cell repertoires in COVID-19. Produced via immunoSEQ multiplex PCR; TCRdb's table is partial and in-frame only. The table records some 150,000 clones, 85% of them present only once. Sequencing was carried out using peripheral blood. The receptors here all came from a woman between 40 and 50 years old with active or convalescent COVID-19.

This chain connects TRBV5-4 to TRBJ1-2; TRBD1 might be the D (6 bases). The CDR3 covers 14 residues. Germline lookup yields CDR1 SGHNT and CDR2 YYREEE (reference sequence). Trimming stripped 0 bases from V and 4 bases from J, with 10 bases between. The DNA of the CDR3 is TGTGCCAGCAGCTTGGATGGGGGCTCCTATGGCTACACCTTC. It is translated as CASSLDGGSYGYTF.

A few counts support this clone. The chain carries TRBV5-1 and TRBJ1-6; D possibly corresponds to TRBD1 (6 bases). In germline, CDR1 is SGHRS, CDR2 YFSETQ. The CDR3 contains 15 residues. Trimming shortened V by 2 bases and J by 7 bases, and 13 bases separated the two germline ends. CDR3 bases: TGCGCCAGCAGCTTCCGGCAGGGGAAGAATTCACCCCTCCACTTT. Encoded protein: CASSFRQGKNSPLHF.

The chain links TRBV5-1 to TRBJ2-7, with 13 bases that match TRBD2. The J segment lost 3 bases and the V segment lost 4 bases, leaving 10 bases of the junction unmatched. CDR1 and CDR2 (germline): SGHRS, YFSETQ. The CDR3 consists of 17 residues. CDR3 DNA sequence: TGCGCCAGCAGCCCGGGGCGGACTAGCGGGAGTATCTACGAGCAGTACTTC. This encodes CASSPGRTSGSIYEQYF. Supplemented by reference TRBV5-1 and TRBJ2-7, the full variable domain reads KAGVTQTPRYLIKTRGQQVTLSCSPISGHRSVSWYQQTPGQGLQFLFEYFSETQRNKGNFPGRFSGRQFSNSRSEMNVSTLELGDSALYLCASSPGRTSGSIYEQYFGPGTRLTVT.

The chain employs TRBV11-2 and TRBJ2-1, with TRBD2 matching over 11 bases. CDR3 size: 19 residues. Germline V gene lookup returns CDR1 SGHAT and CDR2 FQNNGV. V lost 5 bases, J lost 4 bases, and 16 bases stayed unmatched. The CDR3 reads CASSPRALAGGQFYNEQFF. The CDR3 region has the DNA TGTGCCAGCAGCCCCCGGGCCCTAGCGGGGGGCCAATTTTACAATGAGCAGTTCTTC.

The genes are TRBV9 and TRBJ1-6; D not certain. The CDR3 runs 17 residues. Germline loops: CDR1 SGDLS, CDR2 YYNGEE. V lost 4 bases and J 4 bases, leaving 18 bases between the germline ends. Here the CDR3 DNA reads TGTGCCAGCAGCCCCAGATCAAACCTGGCTTATAATTCACCCCTCCACTTT. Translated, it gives CASSPRSNLAYNSPLHF.

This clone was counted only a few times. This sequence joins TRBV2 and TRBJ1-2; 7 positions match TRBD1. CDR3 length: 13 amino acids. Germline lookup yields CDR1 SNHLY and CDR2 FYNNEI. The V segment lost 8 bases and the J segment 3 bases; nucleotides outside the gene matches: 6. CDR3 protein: CASAGQSYYGYTF. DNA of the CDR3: TGTGCCAGCGCGGGACAGTCGTACTATGGCTACACCTTC. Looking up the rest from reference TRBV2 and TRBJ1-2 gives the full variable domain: EPEVTQTPSHQVTQMGQEVILRCVPISNHLYFYWYRQILGQKVEFLVSFYNNEISEKSEIFDDQFSVERPDGSNFTLKIRSTKLEDSAMYFCASAGQSYYGYTFGSGTRLTVV.

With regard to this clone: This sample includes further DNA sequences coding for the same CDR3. The CDR3 loop is CASSPTGYSNQPQHF. The CDR3 coding sequence is TGTGCCAGCAGTCCCACGGGTTATAGCAATCAGCCCCAGCATTTT. The rearrangement links TRBV27 to TRBJ1-5; no firm D call. The CDR3 is made up of 15 amino acids. Germline loops: CDR1 MNHEY, CDR2 SMNVEV (reference sequence). V was shortened by 5 bases and J by 0 bases, with 11 bases between the two germline ends.

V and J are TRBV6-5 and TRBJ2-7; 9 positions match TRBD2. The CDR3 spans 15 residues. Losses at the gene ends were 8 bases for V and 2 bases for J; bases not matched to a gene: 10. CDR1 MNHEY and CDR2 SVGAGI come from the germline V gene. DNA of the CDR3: TGTGCCAGCTCCATTGCGACTAGCGGTCCCTACGAGCAGTACTTC. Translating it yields CASSIATSGPYEQYF.

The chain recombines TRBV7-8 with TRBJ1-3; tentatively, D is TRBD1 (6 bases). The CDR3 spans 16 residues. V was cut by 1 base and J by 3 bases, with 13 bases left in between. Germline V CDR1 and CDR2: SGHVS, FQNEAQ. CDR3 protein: CASSLVSLRGGNTIYF. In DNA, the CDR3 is TGTGCCAGCAGCTTAGTGAGTCTCAGGGGTGGAAACACCATATATTTT.

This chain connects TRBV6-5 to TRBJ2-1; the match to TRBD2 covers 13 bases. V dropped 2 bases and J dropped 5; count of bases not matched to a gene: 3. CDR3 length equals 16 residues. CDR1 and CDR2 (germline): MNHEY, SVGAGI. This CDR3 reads CASSYKLAGGDNEQFF. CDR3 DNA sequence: TGTGCCAGCAGTTACAAACTAGCGGGAGGGGACAATGAGCAGTTCTTC.